This entry features one T cell receptor (beta chain) sequence. This clone is a singleton in its sample. Its antigen is not yet known. Within one base of it there is no much larger clone, and no base qualities were kept. This sample stems from a study of blood T cell repertoires in COVID-19 (dated by TCRdb to 2018 to 2021). About the full investigation: Collaborator samples came from the United States, Italy and Spain and covered acute and convalescent phases of COVID-19. Subjects who had been exposed to COVID-19, were actively infected with it, or had recovered from it provided the deeply sampled blood TCRbeta repertoires that made up the dataset. The samples were drawn from the first 160 participants of the ongoing ImmuneRACE study and from more than 1,000 subjects provided by 6 global collaborators. The repertoires were made available in a free public database intended to serve as a resource for research on the immune response to SARS-CoV-2. HLA class I and class II types, where available, came from metadata supplied by the sample provider rather than from assay-based typing. Nearly every sample came with metadata listing a de-identified subject ID, COVID-19 status, age in years and sex. The material from the prospective study consisted of cDNA or gDNA derived from T cells, B-cell-depleted T cells, or PBMCs. Overall results and qualifications from the work: How much clinical and demographic metadata was included differed by source and by participant, and the metadata was provided uncurated.

TCRbeta CDR3 regions were amplified from genomic DNA using the immunoSEQ Assay, a bias-controlled multiplex PCR. On the authors' methods: The number of nucleated cells in each sample was estimated by amplification of reference gene primers within the assay. Sequence reads were collapsed and filtered to measure the absolute abundance of every unique TCRbeta CDR3 rearrangement. For each sample, productive Simpson clonality was calculated as the square root of Simpson's diversity index across productive rearrangements. Not all clones reach the TCRdb copy of this immuneACCESS table, which keeps in-frame sequences only. Checked studies attribute under half of the gap to unresolved V genes and leave the rest unexplained. V and J calls and clone size are given by that table; D and trimming were obtained from the DNA. For this sample there are fewer than 50,000 clones; around three quarters appear just once. The ten largest clones add up to around 38% of the sample.

The collaborating institutions used their own protocols to collect whole blood in K2EDTA tubes. For TCRbeta analysis, collaborators shipped samples in one of three forms: frozen whole blood, isolated PBMCs, or DNA extracted from either of those sample types. The CDR3 covers 14 residues, taking in both the cysteine and the phenylalanine. Of all the DNA, just the CDR3 is kept, 42 bases in frame from base 1. V and J are truncated by 2 bases and 6 bases respectively, leaving an intervening sequence of 11 bases. From the germline V gene, CDR1 is MDHEN and CDR2 is SYDVKM. The chain employs TRBV28 and TRBJ1-5; a tentative D call is TRBD1 (5 bases match). The sequenced sample was peripheral blood. This receptor was obtained from a man older than 75 with active or convalescent COVID-19. At the DNA level, the sequence is TGTGCCAGCAGTTTACCAGGGCTTGGTCAGCCCCAGCATTTT. This sequence encodes CASSLPGLGQPQHF.